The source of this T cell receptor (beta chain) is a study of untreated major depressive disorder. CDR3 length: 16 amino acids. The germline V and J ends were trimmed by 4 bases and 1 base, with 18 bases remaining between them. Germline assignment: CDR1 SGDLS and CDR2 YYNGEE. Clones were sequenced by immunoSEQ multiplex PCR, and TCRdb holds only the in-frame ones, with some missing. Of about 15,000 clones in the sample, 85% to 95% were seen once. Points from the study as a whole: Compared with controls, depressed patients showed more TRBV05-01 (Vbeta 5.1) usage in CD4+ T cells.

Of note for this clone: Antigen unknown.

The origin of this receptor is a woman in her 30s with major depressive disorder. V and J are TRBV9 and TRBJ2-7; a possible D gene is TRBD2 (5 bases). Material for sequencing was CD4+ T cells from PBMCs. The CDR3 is CASSPRGQSLSYEQYF. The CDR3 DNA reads TGTGCCAGCAGCCCTCGCGGGCAGAGCCTATCCTACGAGCAGTACTTC.